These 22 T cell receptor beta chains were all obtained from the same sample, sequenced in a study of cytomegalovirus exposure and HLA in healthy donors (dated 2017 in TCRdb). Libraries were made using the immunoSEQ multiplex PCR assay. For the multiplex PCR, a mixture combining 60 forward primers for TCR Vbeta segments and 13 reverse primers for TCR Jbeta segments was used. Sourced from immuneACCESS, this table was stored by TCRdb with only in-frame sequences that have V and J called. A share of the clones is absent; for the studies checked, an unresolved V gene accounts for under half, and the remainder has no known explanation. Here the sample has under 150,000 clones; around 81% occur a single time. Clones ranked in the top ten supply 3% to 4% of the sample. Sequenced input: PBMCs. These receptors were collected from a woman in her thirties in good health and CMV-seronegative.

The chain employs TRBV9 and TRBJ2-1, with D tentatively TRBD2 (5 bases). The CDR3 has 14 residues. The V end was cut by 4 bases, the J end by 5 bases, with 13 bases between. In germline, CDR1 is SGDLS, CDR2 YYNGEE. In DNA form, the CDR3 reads TGTGCCAGCAGCCCCCACCGGGGTAACAATGAGCAGTTCTTC. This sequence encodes CASSPHRGNNEQFF.

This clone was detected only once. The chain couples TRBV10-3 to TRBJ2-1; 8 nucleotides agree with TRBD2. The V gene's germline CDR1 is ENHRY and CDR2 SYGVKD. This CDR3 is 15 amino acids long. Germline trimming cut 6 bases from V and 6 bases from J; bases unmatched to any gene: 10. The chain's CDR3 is CAIRVEGLVGNEQFF. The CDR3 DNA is TGTGCCATCAGGGTTGAGGGACTAGTGGGCAATGAGCAGTTCTTC.

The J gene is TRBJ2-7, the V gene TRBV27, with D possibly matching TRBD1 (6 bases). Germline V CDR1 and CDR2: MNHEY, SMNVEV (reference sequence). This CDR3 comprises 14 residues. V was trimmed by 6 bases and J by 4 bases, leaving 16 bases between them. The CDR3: CASRRQAMGYEQYF. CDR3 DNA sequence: TGTGCCAGCAGGAGACAGGCAATGGGGTACGAGCAGTACTTC.

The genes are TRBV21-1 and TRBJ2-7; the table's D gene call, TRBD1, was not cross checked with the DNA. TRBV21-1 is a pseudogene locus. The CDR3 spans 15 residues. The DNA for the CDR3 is TGTGCCAGCAGCCGCCGGGACAGGGCCCCCTACGAGCAGTACTTC. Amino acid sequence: CASSRRDRAPYEQYF.

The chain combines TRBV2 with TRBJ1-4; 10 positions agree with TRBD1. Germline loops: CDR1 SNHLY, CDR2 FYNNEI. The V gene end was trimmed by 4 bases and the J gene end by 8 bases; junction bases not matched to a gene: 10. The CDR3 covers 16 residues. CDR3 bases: TGTGCCAGCAGTGCCCTTGGGGGACAGGGGAAGGAAAAACTGTTTTTT. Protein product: CASSALGGQGKEKLFF.

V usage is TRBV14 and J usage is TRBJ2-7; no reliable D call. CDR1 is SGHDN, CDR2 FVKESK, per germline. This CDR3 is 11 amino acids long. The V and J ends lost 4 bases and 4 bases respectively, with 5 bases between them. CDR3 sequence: CASSLHYEQYF. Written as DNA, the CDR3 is TGTGCCAGCAGCCTTCATTACGAGCAGTACTTC.

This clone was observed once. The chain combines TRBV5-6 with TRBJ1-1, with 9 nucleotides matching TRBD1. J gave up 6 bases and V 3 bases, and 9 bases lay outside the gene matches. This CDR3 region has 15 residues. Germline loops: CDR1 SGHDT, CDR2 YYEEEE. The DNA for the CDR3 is TGTGCCAGCAGCTGGCAGGGACAGGGTAACTCTGAAGCTTTCTTT. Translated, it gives CASSWQGQGNSEAFF.

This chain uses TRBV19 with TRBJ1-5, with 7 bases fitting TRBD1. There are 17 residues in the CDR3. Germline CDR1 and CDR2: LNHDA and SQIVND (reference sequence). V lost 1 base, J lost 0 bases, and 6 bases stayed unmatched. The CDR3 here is CASSIGEGGYSNQPQHF. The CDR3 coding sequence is TGTGCCAGTAGTATAGGGGAAGGGGGCTATAGCAATCAGCCCCAGCATTTT.

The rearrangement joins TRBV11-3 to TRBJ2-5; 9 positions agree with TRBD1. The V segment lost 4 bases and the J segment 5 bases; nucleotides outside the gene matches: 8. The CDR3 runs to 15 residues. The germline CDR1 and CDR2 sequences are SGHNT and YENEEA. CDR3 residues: CASSSGDREGETQYF. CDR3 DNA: TGTGCCAGCAGCTCAGGGGACAGGGAGGGGGAGACCCAGTACTTC.

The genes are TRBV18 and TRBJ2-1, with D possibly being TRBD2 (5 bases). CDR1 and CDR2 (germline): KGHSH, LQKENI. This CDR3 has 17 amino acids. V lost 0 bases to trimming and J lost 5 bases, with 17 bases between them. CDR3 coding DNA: TGTGCCAGCTCACCACCTCGGAGGACTCCTCCTAACAATGAGCAGTTCTTC. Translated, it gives CASSPPRRTPPNNEQFF.

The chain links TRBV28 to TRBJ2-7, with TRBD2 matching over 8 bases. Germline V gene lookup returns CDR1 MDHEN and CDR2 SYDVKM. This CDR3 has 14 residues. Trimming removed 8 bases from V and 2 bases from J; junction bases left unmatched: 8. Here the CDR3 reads CASGRTSTTYEQYF. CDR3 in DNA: TGTGCCAGCGGGCGGACTAGCACTACCTACGAGCAGTACTTC.

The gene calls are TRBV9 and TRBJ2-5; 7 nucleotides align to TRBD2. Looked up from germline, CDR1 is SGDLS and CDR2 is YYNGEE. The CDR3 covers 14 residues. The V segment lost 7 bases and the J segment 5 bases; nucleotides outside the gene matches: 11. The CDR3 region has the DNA TGTGCCAGCGCCACATCGGTGGGAGGGGAGACCCAGTACTTC. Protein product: CASATSVGGETQYF.

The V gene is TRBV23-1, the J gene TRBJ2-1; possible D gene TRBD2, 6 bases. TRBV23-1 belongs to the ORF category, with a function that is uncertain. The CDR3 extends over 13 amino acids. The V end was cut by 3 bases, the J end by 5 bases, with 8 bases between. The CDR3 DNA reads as TGCGCCAGCAGTCACTTAGCGGACAATGAGCAGTTCTTC. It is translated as CASSHLADNEQFF.

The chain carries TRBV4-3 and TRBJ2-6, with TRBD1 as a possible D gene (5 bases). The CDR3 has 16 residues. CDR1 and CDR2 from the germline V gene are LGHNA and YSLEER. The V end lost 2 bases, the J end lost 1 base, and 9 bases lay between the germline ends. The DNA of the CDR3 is TGCGCCAGCAGCCAACAAGGGGCATCTGGGGCCAACGTCCTGACTTTC. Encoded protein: CASSQQGASGANVLTF.

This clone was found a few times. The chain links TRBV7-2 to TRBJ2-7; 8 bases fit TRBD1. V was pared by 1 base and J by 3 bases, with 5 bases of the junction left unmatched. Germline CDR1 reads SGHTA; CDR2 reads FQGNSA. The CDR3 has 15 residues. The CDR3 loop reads CASSLVPGGVYEQYF. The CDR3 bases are TGTGCCAGCAGCTTAGTCCCAGGGGGCGTCTACGAGCAGTACTTC.

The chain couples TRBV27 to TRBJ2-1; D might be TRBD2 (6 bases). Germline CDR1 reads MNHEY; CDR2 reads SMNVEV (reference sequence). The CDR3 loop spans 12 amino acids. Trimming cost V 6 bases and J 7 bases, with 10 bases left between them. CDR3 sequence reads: CASRRGANEQFF. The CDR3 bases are TGTGCCAGCAGGCGCGGGGCGAATGAGCAGTTCTTC.

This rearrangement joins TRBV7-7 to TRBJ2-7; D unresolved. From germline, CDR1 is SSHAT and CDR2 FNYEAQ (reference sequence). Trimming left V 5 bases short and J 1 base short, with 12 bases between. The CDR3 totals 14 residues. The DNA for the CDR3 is TGTGCCAGCAGCCCTCGGTTGAGGTCCTACGAGCAGTACTTC. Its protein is CASSPRLRSYEQYF.

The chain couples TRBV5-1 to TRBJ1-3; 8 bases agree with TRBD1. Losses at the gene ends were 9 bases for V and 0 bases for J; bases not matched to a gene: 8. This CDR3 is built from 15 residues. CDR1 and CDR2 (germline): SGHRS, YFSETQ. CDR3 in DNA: TGCGCCATCCCGGGACAGGCGGACTCTGGAAACACCATATATTTT. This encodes CAIPGQADSGNTIYF.

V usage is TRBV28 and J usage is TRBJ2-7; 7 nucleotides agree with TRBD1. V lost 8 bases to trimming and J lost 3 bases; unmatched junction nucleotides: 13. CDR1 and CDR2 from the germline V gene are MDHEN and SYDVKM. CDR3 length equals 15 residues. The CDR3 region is CASALERGRLYEQYF. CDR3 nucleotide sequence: TGTGCCAGCGCCCTTGAGAGGGGGCGGCTCTACGAGCAGTACTTC.

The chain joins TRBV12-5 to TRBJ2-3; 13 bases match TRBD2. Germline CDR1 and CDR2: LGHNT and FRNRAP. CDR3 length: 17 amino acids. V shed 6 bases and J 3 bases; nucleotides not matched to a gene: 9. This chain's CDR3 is CASGNSGTSGMTDTQYF. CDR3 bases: TGTGCTAGTGGCAACTCCGGGACTAGCGGGATGACAGATACGCAGTATTTT.

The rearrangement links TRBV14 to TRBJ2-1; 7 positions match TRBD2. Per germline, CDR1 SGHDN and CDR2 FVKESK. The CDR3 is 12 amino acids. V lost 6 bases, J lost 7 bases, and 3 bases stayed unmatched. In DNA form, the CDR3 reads TGTGCCAGCAGTCCCGGGGGGAATGAGCAGTTCTTC. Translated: CASSPGGNEQFF.

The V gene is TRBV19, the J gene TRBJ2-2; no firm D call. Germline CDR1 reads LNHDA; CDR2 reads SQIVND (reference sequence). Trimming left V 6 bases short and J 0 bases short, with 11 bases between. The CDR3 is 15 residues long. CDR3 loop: CASRELRANTGELFF. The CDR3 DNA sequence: TGTGCCAGTAGAGAGTTGAGAGCGAACACCGGGGAGCTGTTTTTT.